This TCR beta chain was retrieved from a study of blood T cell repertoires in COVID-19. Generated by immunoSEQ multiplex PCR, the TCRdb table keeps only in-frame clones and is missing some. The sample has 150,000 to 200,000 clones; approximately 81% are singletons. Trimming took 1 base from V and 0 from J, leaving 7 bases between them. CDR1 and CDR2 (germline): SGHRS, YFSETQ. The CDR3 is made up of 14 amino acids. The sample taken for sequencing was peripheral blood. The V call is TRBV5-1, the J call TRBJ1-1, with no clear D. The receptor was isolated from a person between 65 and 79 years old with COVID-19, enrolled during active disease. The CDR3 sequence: CASSLTVMNTEAFF. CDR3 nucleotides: TGCGCCAGCAGCTTGACAGTTATGAACACTGAAGCTTTCTTT.